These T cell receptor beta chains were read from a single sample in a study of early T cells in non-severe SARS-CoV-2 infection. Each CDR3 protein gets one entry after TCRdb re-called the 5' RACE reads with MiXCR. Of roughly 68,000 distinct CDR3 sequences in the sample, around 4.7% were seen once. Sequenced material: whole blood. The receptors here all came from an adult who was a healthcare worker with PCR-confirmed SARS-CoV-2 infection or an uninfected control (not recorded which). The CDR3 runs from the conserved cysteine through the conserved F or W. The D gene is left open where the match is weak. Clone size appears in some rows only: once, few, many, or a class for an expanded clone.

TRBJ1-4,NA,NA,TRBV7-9,CASSLVAGRPNEKLFF,TGTGCCAGCAGCTTAGTCGCAGGGAGGCCTAATGAAAAACTGTTTTTT
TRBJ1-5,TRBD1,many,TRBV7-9,CASSPDRGQPQHF,TGTGCCAGCAGCCCCGACAGGGGGCAGCCCCAGCATTTT
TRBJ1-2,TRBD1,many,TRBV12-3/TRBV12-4,CASSLGQGVNGYTF,TGTGCCAGCAGTTTAGGTCAGGGGGTAAATGGCTACACCTTC
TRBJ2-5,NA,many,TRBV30,CAWGSGETQYF,TGTGCCTGGGGGAGTGGAGAGACCCAGTACTTC
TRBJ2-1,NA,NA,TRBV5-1,CASSPGLTGSEQFF,TGCGCCAGCAGCCCGGGACTCACCGGTTCGGAGCAGTTCTTC
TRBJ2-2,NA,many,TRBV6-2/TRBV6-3,CASTQYQNTGELFF,TGTGCCAGCACCCAATACCAGAACACCGGGGAGCTGTTTTTT
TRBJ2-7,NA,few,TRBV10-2,CASNAAATYGEQYF,TGCGCCAGCAACGCGGCCGCCACTTATGGGGAGCAGTACTTC
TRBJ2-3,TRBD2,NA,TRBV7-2,CASSRFGGYFTDTQYF,TGTGCCAGCAGCCGTTTCGGGGGGTACTTCACAGATACGCAGTATTTT
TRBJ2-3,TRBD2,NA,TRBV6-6,CASSYAGLAGGADTQYF,TGTGCCAGCAGTTACGCCGGATTAGCGGGGGGTGCAGATACGCAGTATTTT
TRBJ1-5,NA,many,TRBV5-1,CASSLTGNGNQPQHF,TGCGCCAGCAGCTTAACCGGGAACGGCAATCAGCCCCAGCATTTT
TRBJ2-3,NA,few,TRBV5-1,CASSLRRVDTQYF,TGCGCCAGCAGCTTGCGGCGAGTAGATACGCAGTATTTT
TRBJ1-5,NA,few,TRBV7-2,CASSGRDGDSNQPQHF,TGTGCCAGCAGCGGCCGGGACGGCGATAGCAATCAGCCCCAGCATTTT
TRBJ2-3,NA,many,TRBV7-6,CASSLGGVTDTQYF,TGTGCCAGCAGCTTAGGGGGGGTTACAGATACGCAGTATTTT
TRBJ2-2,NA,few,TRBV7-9,CASSLDSRIQLELFF,TGTGCCAGCAGCTTAGATAGTCGTATTCAGCTGGAGCTGTTTTTT
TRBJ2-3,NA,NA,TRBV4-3,CASSQGVPGDTQYF,TGCGCCAGCAGCCAAGGAGTACCGGGAGATACGCAGTATTTT